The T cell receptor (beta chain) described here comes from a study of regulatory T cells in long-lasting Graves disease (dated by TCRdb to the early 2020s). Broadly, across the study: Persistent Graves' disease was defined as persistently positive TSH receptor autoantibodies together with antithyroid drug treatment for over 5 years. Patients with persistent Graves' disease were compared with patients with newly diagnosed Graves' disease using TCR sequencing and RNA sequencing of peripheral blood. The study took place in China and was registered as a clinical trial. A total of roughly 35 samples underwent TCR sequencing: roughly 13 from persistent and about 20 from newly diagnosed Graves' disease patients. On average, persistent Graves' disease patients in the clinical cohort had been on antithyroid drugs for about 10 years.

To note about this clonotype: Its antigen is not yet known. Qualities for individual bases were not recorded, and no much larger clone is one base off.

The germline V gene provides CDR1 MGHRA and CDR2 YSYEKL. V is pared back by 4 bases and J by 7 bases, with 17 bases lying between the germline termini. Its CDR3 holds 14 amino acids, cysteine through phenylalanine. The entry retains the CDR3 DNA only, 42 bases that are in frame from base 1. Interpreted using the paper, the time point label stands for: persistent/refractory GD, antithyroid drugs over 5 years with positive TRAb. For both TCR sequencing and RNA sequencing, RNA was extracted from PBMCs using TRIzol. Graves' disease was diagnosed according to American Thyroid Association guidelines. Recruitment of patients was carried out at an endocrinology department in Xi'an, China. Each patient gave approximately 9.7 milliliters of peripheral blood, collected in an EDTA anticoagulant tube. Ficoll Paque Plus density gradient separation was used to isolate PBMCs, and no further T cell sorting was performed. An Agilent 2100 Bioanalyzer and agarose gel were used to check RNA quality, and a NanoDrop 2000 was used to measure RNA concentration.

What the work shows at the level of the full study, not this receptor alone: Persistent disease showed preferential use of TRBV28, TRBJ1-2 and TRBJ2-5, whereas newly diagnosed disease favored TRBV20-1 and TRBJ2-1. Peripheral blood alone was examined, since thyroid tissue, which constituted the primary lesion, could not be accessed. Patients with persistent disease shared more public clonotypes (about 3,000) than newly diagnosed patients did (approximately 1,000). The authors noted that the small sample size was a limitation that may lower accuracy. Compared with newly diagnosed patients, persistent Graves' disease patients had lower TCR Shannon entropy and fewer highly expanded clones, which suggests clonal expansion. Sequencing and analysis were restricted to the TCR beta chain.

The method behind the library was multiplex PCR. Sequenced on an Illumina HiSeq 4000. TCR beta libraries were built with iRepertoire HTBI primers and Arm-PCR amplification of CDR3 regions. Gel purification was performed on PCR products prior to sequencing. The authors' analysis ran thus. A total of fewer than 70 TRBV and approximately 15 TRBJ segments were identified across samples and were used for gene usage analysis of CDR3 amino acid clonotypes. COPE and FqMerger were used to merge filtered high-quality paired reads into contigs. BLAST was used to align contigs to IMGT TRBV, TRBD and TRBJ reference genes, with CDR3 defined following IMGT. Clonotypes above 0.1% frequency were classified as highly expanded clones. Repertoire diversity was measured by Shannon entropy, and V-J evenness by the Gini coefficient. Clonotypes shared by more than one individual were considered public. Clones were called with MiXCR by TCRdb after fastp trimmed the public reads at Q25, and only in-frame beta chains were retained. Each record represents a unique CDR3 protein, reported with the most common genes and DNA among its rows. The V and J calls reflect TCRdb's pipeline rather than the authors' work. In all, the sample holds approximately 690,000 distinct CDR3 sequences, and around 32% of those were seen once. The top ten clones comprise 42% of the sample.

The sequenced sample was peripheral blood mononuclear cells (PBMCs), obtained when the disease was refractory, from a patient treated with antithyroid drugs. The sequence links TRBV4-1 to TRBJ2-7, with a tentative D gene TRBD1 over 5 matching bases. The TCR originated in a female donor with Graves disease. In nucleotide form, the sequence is TGCGCCAGCAGCCGCTTGGGTCAGGGAACTGAGCAGTACTTC. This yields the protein CASSRLGQGTEQYF.